One sample yielded the 10 T cell receptor beta chains listed below, sequenced in a study of blood T cell repertoires in COVID-19. Data came from immunoSEQ multiplex PCR; TCRdb stores just in-frame clones and leaves some out. The top ten hold roughly 2.3% of the sample, which has some 83,000 clones, around 90% seen once. The sample taken for sequencing was peripheral blood. The receptors derive from a man in his forties or fifties with acute or convalescent COVID-19.

The CDR3 loop is CASQEVTGETKTQYF. The CDR3 DNA reads TGTGCCAGCCAAGAGGTAACGGGAGAAACGAAGACCCAGTACTTC. The chain combines TRBV27 with TRBJ2-5; a weak D match, TRBD2 (6 bases). Germline lookup yields CDR1 MNHEY and CDR2 SMNVEV (reference sequence). CDR3 length: 15 residues. The ends were cut back, 8 bases at V and 6 bases at J, with 22 bases in the middle.

The chain links TRBV14 to TRBJ2-1, with D possibly TRBD2 on 5 matching bases. The CDR3 length is 15 residues. Germline loops: CDR1 SGHDN, CDR2 FVKESK. V shed 0 bases and J shed 8 bases, with 14 bases lying between them. CDR3: CASSQDRRGVDEQFF. CDR3 DNA: TGTGCCAGCAGCCAAGATCGTCGGGGTGTGGATGAGCAGTTCTTC.

The chain carries TRBV28 and TRBJ1-5, with a weak D call TRBD1 (5 bases). The CDR3 has 14 amino acids. The V end was cut by 5 bases, the J end by 2 bases, with 10 bases between. CDR1 is MDHEN and CDR2 is SYDVKM in the germline V gene. CDR3 protein: CASSPGGGNQPQHF. The CDR3 DNA sequence: TGTGCCAGCAGTCCCGGGGGGGGCAATCAGCCCCAGCATTTT.

The rearrangement uses TRBV5-1 and TRBJ2-3, with 9 bases aligning to TRBD1. The CDR3 length is 14 residues. After removal of 4 bases from V and 4 bases from J, the junction contained 4 bases not matched to a gene. Germline V gene sequence: CDR1 SGHRS, CDR2 YFSETQ. This CDR3 is CASSHGDRADTQYF. The DNA for the CDR3 is TGCGCCAGCAGCCACGGGGACAGGGCAGATACGCAGTATTTT.

The chain has TRBV21-1 and TRBJ2-1; TRBD2 is the table's D call and was not checked against the DNA. TRBV21-1 is described as a pseudogene. This CDR3 comprises 16 residues. The CDR3 sequence is CASKGRLAGISNEQFF. The CDR3 DNA sequence: TGTGCCAGCAAGGGGAGACTAGCGGGAATTAGCAATGAGCAGTTCTTC.

The CDR3 DNA is TGCGCCAGCACTCTGGGTCAGGGGGCTACTGAAGCTTTCTTT. It specifies CASTLGQGATEAFF. The chain recombines TRBV5-1 with TRBJ1-1; 8 nucleotides match TRBD1. From germline, CDR1 is SGHRS and CDR2 YFSETQ. This CDR3 is 14 amino acids long. The V gene end was trimmed by 6 bases and the J gene end by 5 bases; junction bases not matched to a gene: 9. Supplemented by reference TRBV5-1 and TRBJ1-1, the full variable domain reads KAGVTQTPRYLIKTRGQQVTLSCSPISGHRSVSWYQQTPGQGLQFLFEYFSETQRNKGNFPGRFSGRQFSNSRSEMNVSTLELGDSALYLCASTLGQGATEAFFGQGTRLTVV.

The rearrangement uses TRBV5-6 and TRBJ2-3; 8 bases map to TRBD1. CDR1 and CDR2 (germline): SGHDT, YYEEEE. The CDR3 loop spans 15 amino acids. The V segment lost 2 bases and the J segment 2 bases; nucleotides outside the gene matches: 4. The CDR3 region has the DNA TGTGCCAGCAGCTTTTTGGGACAGGTCACAGATACGCAGTATTTT. Translated, it gives CASSFLGQVTDTQYF.

The chain couples TRBV7-9 to TRBJ2-3; 10 bases are a match to TRBD2. The CDR3 totals 15 residues. Germline loops: CDR1 SEHNR, CDR2 FQNEAQ (reference sequence). J gave up 3 bases and V 4 bases, and 4 bases lay outside the gene matches. The CDR3 protein is CASSSTSGVTDTQYF. DNA for the CDR3: TGTGCCAGCAGCTCCACTAGCGGGGTAACAGATACGCAGTATTTT.

This chain links TRBV12-3 or TRBV12-4 with TRBJ1-3; D unclear. Deletions cut 6 bases from V and 0 bases from J, with 6 bases between. The CDR3 length is 13 residues. CDR3 loop: CASRQNSGNTIYF. In DNA form, the CDR3 reads TGTGCCAGCAGGCAGAACTCTGGAAACACCATATATTTT.

The V gene is TRBV5-8, the J gene TRBJ1-6; 8 nucleotides line up with TRBD1. Germline CDR1 is SGHTS and CDR2 is YDEGEE. The V segment lost 4 bases and the J segment 9 bases; nucleotides outside the gene matches: 9. The CDR3 is made up of 15 amino acids. The CDR3, as DNA: TGTGCCAGCAGCGTGACGGACAGGGCCCGTTCACCCCTCCACTTT. Translating gives CASSVTDRARSPLHF.